Given below is one TCR beta chain in context. Its antigen is still unknown. Gene names are the mouse ones. The read gets to within 1 residue of the CDR3 end, and the germline J gene fills in the rest. The entry originates in a study of tissue T cells after allogeneic stem cell transplantation. Study-wide points: Sampling depth was limited, and the cohort was small and clinically varied.

Repertoires were generated with immunoSEQ multiplex PCR, while TCRdb's copy carries only in-frame clones and drops some. The sample lists 1,500 to 2,000 clones, under 55% occurring once. Per germline, CDR1 SGHSA and CDR2 FRNQAP. This CDR3 spans 14 amino acids. V was trimmed by 1 base and J by 2 bases, leaving 8 bases between them. The time point here: mouse harvest day 7 after allogeneic transplant. Each mouse received 10^7 T-cell-depleted marrow cells plus 10^6 splenic CD5+ T cells by tail vein. Mice had MHC-mismatched B6 into BALB/c GVHD, sampled day 7 or 14. The V call is TRBV16, the J call TRBJ1-2, with D possibly being TRBD1 (5 bases). Sequences were obtained from spleen. The clonotype comes from a female BALB/c mouse given C57BL/6 T cells with graft-versus-host disease after an allogeneic hematopoietic cell transplant. The sequenced CDR3 bases are TGTGCAAGCAGCTTAGCCGGGACCAACTCCGACTACACC. Translating it yields CASSLAGTNSDYT. The entire CDR3 protein is CASSLAGTNSDYTF.